The next 20 T cell receptor beta chains were all read from a single sample in a study of beta chain features in type 1 diabetes. The sequenced template was cDNA made from the entire isolated RNA. Profiled with immunoSEQ multiplex PCR; TCRdb holds only in-frame clones, not every one. The sample lists hundreds of thousands of clones, 13% occurring once. Their cognate antigens are unknown. Study-wide results and caveats: Shortening of TCRB CDR3s, moderate but significant, appeared in all four CD4+ subsets of Type 1 diabetes patients.

Sequenced: naive CD4+ T cells from blood. All receptors derive from a young man with type 1 diabetes.

This clone was observed a handful of times. The rearrangement uses TRBV10-3 and TRBJ2-2; TRBD1 matches at 10 bases. Germline assignment: CDR1 ENHRY and CDR2 SYGVKD. V lost 8 bases to trimming and J lost 3 bases; unmatched junction nucleotides: 3. The CDR3 has 14 amino acids. The CDR3 nucleotides are TGTGCCATCTTGGACAGGGGGGACACCGGGGAGCTGTTTTTT. Encoded protein: CAILDRGDTGELFF.

This clone was recorded a few times. CDR3 protein: CASSRLLVGTGAGPPNEKLFF. The CDR3 DNA sequence: TGTGCCAGCAGCAGGTTGTTGGTCGGGACAGGGGCCGGACCACCGAATGAAAAACTGTTTTTT. This chain links TRBV13 with TRBJ1-4; the match to TRBD1 covers 10 bases. This CDR3 has 21 amino acids. From germline, CDR1 is PRHDT and CDR2 FYEKMQ (reference sequence). V lost 5 bases, J lost 5 bases, and 23 bases stayed unmatched.

In this sample, this clone turned up a few times. The sample carries other DNA sequences with the same CDR3. The rearrangement joins TRBV6-1 to TRBJ2-1, with 10 bases fitting TRBD2. Germline V CDR1 and CDR2: MNHNS, SASEGT. The length of the CDR3 is 15 residues. Unmatched junction bases numbered 2, after V lost 6 bases and J lost 0 bases. The CDR3 region has the DNA TGTGCCAGCAGCCCTAGCGGGGGCTCCTACAATGAGCAGTTCTTC. It codes for CASSPSGGSYNEQFF.

The chain couples TRBV5-1 to TRBJ2-7, with 7 bases fitting TRBD1. Per germline, CDR1 SGHRS and CDR2 YFSETQ. The CDR3 runs 15 residues. V shed 1 base, J shed 4 bases, and the junction held 8 bases outside the gene matches. CDR3: CASSLTGQDGYEQYF. The CDR3 DNA follows: TGCGCCAGCAGCTTGACCGGACAGGACGGATACGAGCAGTACTTC.

This clone was counted only a few times. V gene TRBV28 combines with J gene TRBJ1-5, with 8 bases lining up with TRBD1. The CDR3 contains 16 residues. The V gene end was trimmed by 4 bases and the J gene end by 9 bases; junction bases not matched to a gene: 14. Germline V lookup: CDR1 MDHEN, CDR2 SYDVKM. The CDR3 protein is CASSSPGQVPIGPQHF. CDR3 nucleotide sequence: TGTGCCAGCAGTTCCCCGGGACAGGTCCCAATCGGGCCCCAGCATTTT.

This clone occurred a few times. The rearrangement joins TRBV5-1 to TRBJ1-5; possible D gene TRBD1, 6 bases. The CDR3 is 13 residues long. The V gene's germline CDR1 is SGHRS and CDR2 YFSETQ. Trimming took off 4 bases at V and 5 bases at J, with 10 bases between the two ends. CDR3 in amino acids: CASSQGRDQPQHF. The CDR3 nucleotides read TGCGCCAGCAGCCAGGGGAGAGATCAGCCCCAGCATTTT.

The chain combines TRBV5-1 with TRBJ2-3; 15 bases agree with TRBD2. The ends lost 7 bases at V and 4 bases at J; junction bases unmatched: 7. This CDR3 has 16 amino acids. CDR1 is SGHRS, CDR2 YFSETQ, per germline. In DNA form, the CDR3 reads TGCGCCAGCCTAAGGACTAGCGGGGGGGCCGCAGATACGCAGTATTTT. Its translation: CASLRTSGGAADTQYF.

The chain joins TRBV1 to TRBJ2-1; the D call TRBD2 from the table was never checked on the DNA. TRBV1 is annotated as a pseudogene. The CDR3 length is 15 residues. The chain's CDR3 is CTSGPWRGAYNEQFF. CDR3 DNA: TGCACCAGCGGGCCGTGGCGGGGGGCCTACAATGAGCAGTTCTTC.

This clone appeared a few times. This chain joins TRBV9 and TRBJ1-1; the D is unclear. V was shortened by 0 bases and J by 2 bases, with 11 bases between the two germline ends. This CDR3 has 15 amino acids. In germline, CDR1 is SGDLS, CDR2 YYNGEE. The CDR3: CASSVGPLLNTEAFF. The CDR3 DNA sequence: TGTGCCAGCAGCGTAGGGCCGCTATTAAACACTGAAGCTTTCTTT.

The chain combines TRBV9 with TRBJ1-6; 9 bases are a match to TRBD1. This CDR3 region has 15 residues. With 2 bases clipped from V and 9 bases from J, the junction kept 6 bases outside the gene matches. Per germline, CDR1 SGDLS and CDR2 YYNGEE. The CDR3 DNA sequence: TGTGCCAGCAGCGTCACCGGGACAGGGAGTTCACCCCTCCACTTT. As protein: CASSVTGTGSSPLHF.

Only a few counts were recorded for this clone. The chain combines TRBV20-1 with TRBJ2-5; D call uncertain. The ends were cut back, 6 bases at V and 7 bases at J, with 12 bases in the middle. CDR3 size: 11 residues. Germline lookup yields CDR1 DFQATT and CDR2 SNEGSKA (reference sequence). The CDR3 DNA reads TGCAGTGCGGAACTCCTCTGGACCCAGTACTTC. Its protein product is CSAELLWTQYF.

The sample holds one count of this clone. The gene calls are TRBV30 and TRBJ1-1; D remains unclear. Germline V gene lookup returns CDR1 GTSNPN and CDR2 SVGIG (reference sequence). Trimming pared 8 bases from V and 5 bases from J, leaving 18 bases between. The CDR3 runs 13 residues. The CDR3 loop is CALKHWSRTEAFF. In DNA form, the CDR3 reads TGTGCCCTCAAACACTGGTCGAGGACTGAAGCTTTCTTT.

This clone was counted only a few times. The chain uses TRBV10-2 and TRBJ2-7; TRBD1 aligns across 7 bases. V gave up 3 bases and J gave up 2 bases; unmatched junction bases: 4. The length of the CDR3 is 14 residues. CDR1 WSHSY and CDR2 SAAADI come from the germline V gene. The CDR3 region has the DNA TGCGCCAGCAGTGATCCGGACAGGACCTACGAGCAGTACTTC. It yields the protein CASSDPDRTYEQYF.

This chain links TRBV30 with TRBJ1-4, with 7 positions matching TRBD1. This CDR3 contains 15 residues. CDR1 is GTSNPN and CDR2 is SVGIG in the germline V gene (reference sequence). Losses at the gene ends were 0 bases for V and 5 bases for J; bases not matched to a gene: 6. The DNA of the CDR3 is TGTGCCTGGAGTGTACTCGGACAGGAGAATGAAAAACTGTTTTTT. Translation: CAWSVLGQENEKLFF.

This clone turned up a few times. The gene calls are TRBV11-2 and TRBJ2-1; maybe TRBD2 (6 bases). Trimming left V 5 bases short and J 6 bases short, with 20 bases between. CDR1 is SGHAT, CDR2 FQNNGV, per germline. The CDR3 is 16 residues long. CDR3 sequence reads: CASSPGLGGISNEQFF. The DNA for the CDR3 is TGTGCCAGCAGCCCAGGCCTGGGGGGTATTAGCAATGAGCAGTTCTTC.

This chain joins TRBV30 and TRBJ2-2; D is ambiguous. CDR1 GTSNPN and CDR2 SVGIG come from the germline V gene (reference sequence). CDR3 length: 10 residues. Trimming stripped 4 bases from V and 8 bases from J, with 5 bases between. Here the CDR3 DNA reads TGTGCCTGGAAGTTGGGGGAGCTGTTTTTT. Translated: CAWKLGELFF.

The CDR3 reads CASSEAVIAGDVPGETQYF. The DNA for the CDR3 is TGTGCCAGCAGTGAAGCGGTGATAGCGGGGGACGTTCCGGGTGAGACCCAGTACTTC. The V call is TRBV6-1, the J call TRBJ2-5; 9 nucleotides align to TRBD2. Germline V gene lookup returns CDR1 MNHNS and CDR2 SASEGT. The CDR3 consists of 19 residues. V dropped 0 bases and J dropped 5; count of bases not matched to a gene: 16.

This rearrangement joins TRBV5-1 to TRBJ2-1; 9 positions agree with TRBD1. J was trimmed by 3 bases and V by 6 bases; bases with no gene match: 7. Germline V lookup: CDR1 SGHRS, CDR2 YFSETQ. The CDR3 contains 15 residues. The CDR3 sequence is CASTRGQGIYNEQFF. The CDR3 DNA follows: TGCGCCAGCACCAGAGGACAGGGGATCTACAATGAGCAGTTCTTC.

This clone was counted only a few times. This chain links TRBV7-8 with TRBJ1-6; 10 nucleotides align to TRBD1. Per germline, CDR1 SGHVS and CDR2 FQNEAQ. Trimming removed 7 bases from V and 0 bases from J; junction bases left unmatched: 6. This CDR3 comprises 17 residues. CDR3 nucleotides: TGTGCCAGCATCCCGGGACAGGGGAACTCCTATAATTCACCCCTCCACTTT. Translated, it gives CASIPGQGNSYNSPLHF.

This clone was seen a few times. Written as DNA, the CDR3 is TGTGCCAGCAGCCTAAACCCCTGGGGGGGCGGCGAGCAGTACTTC. This sequence encodes CASSLNPWGGGEQYF. The chain uses TRBV7-9 and TRBJ2-7; possible D gene TRBD2, 7 bases. Germline V gives CDR1 SEHNR, CDR2 FQNEAQ (reference sequence). V dropped 5 bases and J dropped 6 bases, with 20 bases sitting between them. The CDR3 length is 15 residues.